This T cell receptor beta chain was sequenced for a study of cytomegalovirus exposure and HLA in healthy donors. As for the study in general: Sequencing of approximately 190 million T cells in an earlier analysis found some 100 million unique TCR beta sequences.

Both 60 Vbeta primers and 13 Jbeta primers went into the PCR. Produced via immunoSEQ multiplex PCR; TCRdb's table is partial and in-frame only. The sample shows 210,000 or so clones, more than 70% of them seen only once. The V and J ends lost 3 bases and 0 bases, in that order; junction bases with no gene match: 5. The CDR3 runs 16 residues. CDR1 MNHNS and CDR2 SASEGT come from the germline V gene. Of note for this clone: Antigen unknown.

Overall study results and limits: In an earlier analysis, productive rearrangement rates for most beta V segments clustered near 87% or 30%.

Material: PBMCs. The clonotype comes from a boy aged 5 to 17 in good health and CMV-seronegative. This chain uses TRBV6-1 with TRBJ1-5, with 7 bases matching TRBD1. The CDR3 DNA reads TGTGCCAGCAGTGAGGACCCAGGGGGTAGCAATCAGCCCCAGCATTTT. Amino acid sequence: CASSEDPGGSNQPQHF.